The 16 T cell receptor beta chains listed next were all sequenced from one sample in a study of beta chain features in type 1 diabetes. Their antigens are not known. Reverse transcribing all isolated RNA meant expressed TCRB transcripts were sequenced. Sequencing was performed with immunoSEQ multiplex PCR; in TCRdb, only in-frame clones are kept and a portion is missing. The repertoire holds 280,000 or so clones, about 15% seen once, with roughly 0.015% in the top ten. Whole-study results and caveats: Type 1 diabetes patients had TCRB CDR3s that were shorter (moderately but significantly so) in all four CD4+ subsets.

Input material: naive CD4+ T cells from blood. Receptor source: a man between 18 and 35 years old with type 1 diabetes.

This sequence joins TRBV19 and TRBJ2-5; 7 bases match TRBD1. Looked up from germline, CDR1 is LNHDA and CDR2 is SQIVND (reference sequence). This CDR3 region has 12 residues. Trimming at V came to 4 bases and at J to 7 bases, leaving 3 bases not matched to a gene. CDR3 residues: CASSTQGVTQYF. The CDR3, as DNA: TGTGCCAGTAGTACCCAGGGGGTGACCCAGTACTTC.

This clone appeared a few times. The chain employs TRBV28 and TRBJ1-5; 8 bases map to TRBD1. With V trimmed by 5 bases and J by 5 bases, 8 bases remained unmatched. Germline CDR1 and CDR2: MDHEN and SYDVKM. This CDR3 comprises 15 residues. The CDR3 spells CASSIPDREHQPQHF. In nucleotides, the CDR3 is TGTGCCAGCAGTATTCCGGACAGGGAGCATCAGCCCCAGCATTTT.

This clone was seen a few times. The genes are TRBV6-5 and TRBJ2-3, with 9 bases that match TRBD2. Germline V gene lookup returns CDR1 MNHEY and CDR2 SVGAGI. Germline trimming cut 6 bases from V and 1 base from J; bases unmatched to any gene: 2. The CDR3 spans 14 residues. The CDR3 coding sequence is TGTGCCAGCAGATTAGCGGGGGGCACAGATACGCAGTATTTT. The encoded protein is CASRLAGGTDTQYF.

The chain links TRBV5-1 to TRBJ1-1; D is perhaps TRBD1 (6 bases). V was shortened by 3 bases and J by 8 bases, with 14 bases between the two germline ends. The CDR3 runs 13 residues. Germline values: CDR1 SGHRS, CDR2 YFSETQ. In DNA, the CDR3 is TGCGCCAGCAGCTGGACCCATGGACAGGAAGCTTTCTTT. This sequence encodes CASSWTHGQEAFF.

The chain employs TRBV7-2 and TRBJ1-1; no definite D call. The CDR3 consists of 15 residues. Trimming left V 5 bases short and J 0 bases short, with 13 bases between. Germline-derived CDR1 and CDR2 are SGHTA and FQGNSA. The CDR3 nucleotides are TGTGCCAGCAGCCTTATGCAGGTGCTGAACACTGAAGCTTTCTTT. It is translated as CASSLMQVLNTEAFF.

This clone was seen a few times. The chain has TRBV14 and TRBJ1-6; possible D gene TRBD1, 5 bases. The germline CDR1 and CDR2 sequences are SGHDN and FVKESK. The V end lost 6 bases, the J end lost 10 bases, and 16 bases lay between the germline ends. This CDR3 comprises 14 residues. In DNA form, the CDR3 reads TGTGCCAGCAGTAGCTTCCTTAGGGGCTCACCCCTCCACTTT. It is translated as CASSSFLRGSPLHF.

As concerns this clone: Other DNA sequences in the sample encode the same CDR3. The rearrangement joins TRBV30 to TRBJ1-5; possibly TRBD1 for D (5 bases). In germline, CDR1 is GTSNPN, CDR2 SVGIG (reference sequence). The CDR3 sequence is 13 residues long. V lost 0 bases and J 4 bases, leaving 7 bases between the germline ends. CDR3 amino acids: CAWSVRGNQPQHF. For the CDR3, the DNA is TGTGCCTGGAGTGTACGGGGGAATCAGCCCCAGCATTTT.

This clone was detected only a few times. This chain uses TRBV7-7 with TRBJ2-5; 7 positions match TRBD1. The CDR3 sequence is 13 residues long. V was pared by 5 bases and J by 5 bases, with 5 bases of the junction left unmatched. CDR1 and CDR2 (germline): SSHAT, FNYEAQ (reference sequence). CDR3: CASSPGTVETQYF. The DNA for the CDR3 is TGTGCCAGCAGCCCCGGGACAGTGGAGACCCAGTACTTC. Filled out from reference TRBV7-7 and TRBJ2-5, the complete variable domain reads GAGVSQSPRYKVTKRGQDVTLRCDPISSHATLYWYQQALGQGPEFLTYFNYEAQPDKSGLPSDRFSAERPEGSISTLTIQRTEQRDSAMYRCASSPGTVETQYFGPGTRLLVL.

This clone turned up a few times. The chain combines TRBV5-1 with TRBJ2-7; no clear D. Germline V gene sequence: CDR1 SGHRS, CDR2 YFSETQ. This CDR3 region has 17 residues. V gave up 9 bases and J gave up 2 bases, with 27 bases separating them. CDR3 nucleotide sequence: TGCGCCACCATTCGGGTCGAGGCCCCCGGTGAGGCCTACGAGCAGTACTTC. Amino acids: CATIRVEAPGEAYEQYF.

This chain uses TRBV10-3 with TRBJ1-6, with 8 positions matching TRBD1. The CDR3 is made up of 14 amino acids. Germline V gene data show CDR1 as ENHRY and CDR2 as SYGVKD. Losses at the gene ends were 6 bases for V and 7 bases for J; bases not matched to a gene: 5. The CDR3 sequence is CAIRETGVNSPLHF. DNA of the CDR3: TGTGCCATCAGGGAGACAGGGGTGAATTCACCCCTCCACTTT.

The genes are TRBV7-2 and TRBJ2-7, with D possibly being TRBD2 (6 bases). The CDR3 totals 16 residues. V lost 1 base to trimming and J lost 0 bases, with 13 bases between them. The germline V gene has CDR1 SGHTA and CDR2 FQGNSA. The CDR3 DNA follows: TGTGCCAGCAGCTTAGGGTTTAGCGGCAGCTCCTACGAGCAGTACTTC. As protein: CASSLGFSGSSYEQYF.

This sequence joins TRBV28 and TRBJ2-7; TRBD1 aligns across 8 bases. The CDR3 sequence is 15 residues long. V was clipped by 6 bases and J by 3 bases; unmatched bases: 10. Germline values: CDR1 MDHEN, CDR2 SYDVKM. DNA of the CDR3: TGTGCCAGCAGACGGACAGGGAGCCCCCTCTACGAGCAGTACTTC. Its protein is CASRRTGSPLYEQYF.

This clone has more than one count but fewer than ten. The chain uses TRBV9 and TRBJ1-1; 8 bases fit TRBD1. The V gene's germline CDR1 is SGDLS and CDR2 YYNGEE. The CDR3 length is 16 residues. V trimming: 0 bases; J trimming: 5 bases; junction bases outside the gene matches: 9. The CDR3 DNA reads as TGTGCCAGCAGCGTAGCTACTGGGGACAGGCAAACTGAAGCTTTCTTT. It codes for CASSVATGDRQTEAFF.

This sequence joins TRBV29-1 and TRBJ1-2, with a possible D match to TRBD1 (6 bases). Trimming took 4 bases from V and 4 from J, leaving 13 bases between them. The length of the CDR3 is 13 residues. Per the germline V gene, CDR1 is SQVTM and CDR2 is ANQGSEA. The CDR3 here is CSVGYREPYGYTF. The CDR3 coding sequence is TGCAGCGTTGGATACAGGGAACCCTATGGCTACACCTTC.

Only a few counts were recorded for this clone. The J gene is TRBJ2-5, the V gene TRBV11-2; tentative D call: TRBD1 (5 bases). The CDR3 covers 13 residues. Per the germline V gene, CDR1 is SGHAT and CDR2 is FQNNGV. Trimming left V 1 base short and J 5 bases short, with 8 bases between. CDR3 DNA sequence: TGTGCCAGCAGCTTAGGACAGTCGGAGACCCAGTACTTC. Residues: CASSLGQSETQYF.

This clone appeared a few times. The chain combines TRBV7-2 with TRBJ2-2; the match to TRBD2 covers 8 bases. The length of the CDR3 is 16 residues. Germline V lookup: CDR1 SGHTA, CDR2 FQGNSA. The J segment lost 4 bases and the V segment lost 5 bases, leaving 9 bases of the junction unmatched. CDR3 region: CASSATAGAGTGELFF. The CDR3 bases are TGTGCCAGCAGCGCAACAGCGGGGGCCGGCACCGGGGAGCTGTTTTTT.